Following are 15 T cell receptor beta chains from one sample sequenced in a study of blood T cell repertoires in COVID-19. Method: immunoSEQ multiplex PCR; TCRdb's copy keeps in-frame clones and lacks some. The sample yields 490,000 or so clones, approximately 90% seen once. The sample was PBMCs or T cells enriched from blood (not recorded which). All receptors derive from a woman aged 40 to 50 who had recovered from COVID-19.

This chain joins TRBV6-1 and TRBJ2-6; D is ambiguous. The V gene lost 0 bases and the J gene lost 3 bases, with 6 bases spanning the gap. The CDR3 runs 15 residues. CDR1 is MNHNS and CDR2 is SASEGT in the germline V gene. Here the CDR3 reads CASSEALFGANVLTF. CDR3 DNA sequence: TGTGCCAGCAGTGAAGCCCTCTTTGGGGCCAACGTCCTGACTTTC.

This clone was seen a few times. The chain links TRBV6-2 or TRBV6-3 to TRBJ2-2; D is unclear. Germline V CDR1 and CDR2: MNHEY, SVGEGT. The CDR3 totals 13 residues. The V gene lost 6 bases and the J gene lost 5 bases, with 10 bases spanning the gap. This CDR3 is CASSLVQTGELFF. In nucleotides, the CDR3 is TGTGCCAGCAGCCTCGTACAAACCGGGGAGCTGTTTTTT.

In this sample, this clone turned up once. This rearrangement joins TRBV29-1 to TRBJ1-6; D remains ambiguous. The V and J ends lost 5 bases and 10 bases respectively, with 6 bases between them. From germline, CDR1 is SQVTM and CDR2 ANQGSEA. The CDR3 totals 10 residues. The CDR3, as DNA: TGCAGCGTTACTTCCTCACCCCTCCACTTT. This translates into CSVTSSPLHF.

DNA of the CDR3: TGTGCCAGCAGTAGCCCCGTAGCGGGAGTCAGCACAGATACGCAGTATTTT. Protein sequence: CASSSPVAGVSTDTQYF. V gene TRBV2 combines with J gene TRBJ2-3; 9 bases agree with TRBD2. V shed 5 bases, J shed 0 bases, and the junction held 9 bases outside the gene matches. The CDR3 extends over 17 amino acids. CDR1 and CDR2 (germline): SNHLY, FYNNEI.

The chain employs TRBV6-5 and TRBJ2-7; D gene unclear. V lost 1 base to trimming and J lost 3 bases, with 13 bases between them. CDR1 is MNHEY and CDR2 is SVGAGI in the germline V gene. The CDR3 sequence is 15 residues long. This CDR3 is CASSYYSRPSYEQYF. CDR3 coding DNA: TGTGCCAGCAGTTACTACTCTAGACCGAGCTACGAGCAGTACTTC.

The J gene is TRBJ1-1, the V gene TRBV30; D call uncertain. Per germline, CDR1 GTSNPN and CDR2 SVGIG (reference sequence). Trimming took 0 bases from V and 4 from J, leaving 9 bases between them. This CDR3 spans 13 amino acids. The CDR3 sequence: CAWSVQLGTEAFF. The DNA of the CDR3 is TGTGCCTGGAGTGTACAGTTGGGCACTGAAGCTTTCTTT.

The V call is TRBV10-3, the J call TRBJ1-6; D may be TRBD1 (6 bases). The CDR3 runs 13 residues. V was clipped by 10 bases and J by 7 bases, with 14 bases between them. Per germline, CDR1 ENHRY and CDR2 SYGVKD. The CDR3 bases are TGTGCCACTACAGGGCTGGAAAATTCACCCCTCCACTTT. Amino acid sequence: CATTGLENSPLHF.

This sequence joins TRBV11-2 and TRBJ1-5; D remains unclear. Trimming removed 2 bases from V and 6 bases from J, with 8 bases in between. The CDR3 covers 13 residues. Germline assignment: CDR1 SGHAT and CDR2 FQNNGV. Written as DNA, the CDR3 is TGTGCCAGCAGCTTAAATCCTAGTCAGCCCCAGCATTTT. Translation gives CASSLNPSQPQHF.

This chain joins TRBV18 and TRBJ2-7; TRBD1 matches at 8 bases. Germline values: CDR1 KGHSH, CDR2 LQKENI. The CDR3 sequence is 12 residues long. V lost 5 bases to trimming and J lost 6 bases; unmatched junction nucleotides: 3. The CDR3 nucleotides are TGTGCCAGCTCATCAGGACAGGGCGAGCAGTACTTC. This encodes CASSSGQGEQYF.

The DNA of the CDR3 is TGTGCCAGTAGTCCGCTAGCGGGGCATGGGGCAGATACGCAGTATTTT. It is translated as CASSPLAGHGADTQYF. The J gene is TRBJ2-3, the V gene TRBV19; 9 bases agree with TRBD2. With 5 bases clipped from V and 4 bases from J, the junction kept 10 bases outside the gene matches. Germline CDR1 and CDR2: LNHDA and SQIVND (reference sequence). CDR3 length: 16 residues.

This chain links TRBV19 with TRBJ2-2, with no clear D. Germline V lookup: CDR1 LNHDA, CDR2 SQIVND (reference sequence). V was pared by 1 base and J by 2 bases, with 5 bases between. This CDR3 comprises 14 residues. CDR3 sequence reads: CASSIVTNTGELFF. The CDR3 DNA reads TGTGCCAGTAGTATAGTCACAAACACCGGGGAGCTGTTTTTT.

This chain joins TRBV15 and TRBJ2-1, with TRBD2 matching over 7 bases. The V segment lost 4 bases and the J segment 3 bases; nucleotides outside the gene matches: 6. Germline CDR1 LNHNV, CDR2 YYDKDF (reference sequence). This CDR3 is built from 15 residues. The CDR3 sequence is CATSTAGEGYNEQFF. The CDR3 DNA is TGTGCCACCAGCACCGCGGGGGAGGGCTACAATGAGCAGTTCTTC.

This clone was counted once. CDR3 sequence: CASSRGGGRLGYTF. CDR3 nucleotide sequence: TGTGCCAGCAGTCGGGGGGGAGGACGACTTGGCTACACCTTC. The chain recombines TRBV6-5 with TRBJ1-2; tentatively, D is TRBD1 (5 bases). Germline-derived CDR1 and CDR2 are MNHEY and SVGAGI. The germline V and J ends were trimmed by 5 bases and 7 bases, with 17 bases remaining between them. The CDR3 has 14 residues.

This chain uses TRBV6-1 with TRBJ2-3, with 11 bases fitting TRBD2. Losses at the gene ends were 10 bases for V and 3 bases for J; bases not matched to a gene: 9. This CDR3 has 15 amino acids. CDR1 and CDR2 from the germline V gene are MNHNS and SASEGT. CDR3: CATKTSGRPTDTQYF. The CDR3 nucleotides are TGTGCCACCAAAACTAGCGGGAGACCGACAGATACGCAGTATTTT.

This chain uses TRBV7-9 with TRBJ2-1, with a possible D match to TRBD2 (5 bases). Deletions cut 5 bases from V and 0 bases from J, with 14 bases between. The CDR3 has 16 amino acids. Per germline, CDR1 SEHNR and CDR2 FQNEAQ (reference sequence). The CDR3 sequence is CASSREMRSSYNEQFF. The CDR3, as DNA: TGTGCCAGCAGCCGGGAAATGAGGAGCTCCTACAATGAGCAGTTCTTC.